These 20 T cell receptor beta chains originate from one sample sequenced in a study of blood T cell repertoires in COVID-19. The assay was immunoSEQ multiplex PCR, and TCRdb's table has in-frame clones only and misses some. The sample includes a few hundred thousand clones, around 90% of them seen just once. Sequenced: peripheral blood. These receptors were collected from a person aged 18 to 30 with COVID-19, enrolled during active disease.

The rearrangement links TRBV9 to TRBJ1-2, with no clear D. Germline CDR1 is SGDLS and CDR2 is YYNGEE. Trimming took off 6 bases at V and 6 bases at J, with 12 bases between the two ends. This CDR3 spans 12 amino acids. The CDR3 DNA reads as TGTGCCAGCACCCGGGATCCTGATGGCTACACCTTC. Protein product: CASTRDPDGYTF.

V and J are TRBV19 and TRBJ2-7; tentative D call: TRBD2 (6 bases). Trimming pared 3 bases from V and 4 bases from J, leaving 13 bases between. The germline CDR1 and CDR2 sequences are LNHDA and SQIVND (reference sequence). The CDR3 is 14 amino acids. The CDR3 DNA is TGTGCCAGTAGTATGGGGACTGCATATTACGAGCAGTACTTC. Translation: CASSMGTAYYEQYF.

This chain uses TRBV25-1 with TRBJ1-5; unclear D gene. The V gene lost 5 bases and the J gene lost 9 bases, with 8 bases spanning the gap. The CDR3 is 11 amino acids. Germline V gives CDR1 MGHDK, CDR2 SYGVNS. This CDR3 reads CASSRRRPQHF. CDR3 DNA sequence: TGTGCCAGCAGTAGGAGGCGGCCCCAGCATTTT.

The V call is TRBV19, the J call TRBJ1-5; 7 bases fit TRBD1. This CDR3 region has 15 residues. The germline V gene has CDR1 LNHDA and CDR2 SQIVND (reference sequence). The V and J ends lost 4 bases and 0 bases, in that order; junction bases with no gene match: 3. The CDR3 nucleotides read TGTGCCAGTAGTAGGGACAGTTATAGCAATCAGCCCCAGCATTTT. Its protein product is CASSRDSYSNQPQHF.

The V call is TRBV19, the J call TRBJ2-3, with TRBD2 matching over 10 bases. The length of the CDR3 is 17 residues. Germline V gene sequence: CDR1 LNHDA, CDR2 SQIVND (reference sequence). V gave up 6 bases and J gave up 3 bases; unmatched junction bases: 12. This CDR3 reads CASRGLSSGRTTDTQYF. CDR3 sequence (DNA): TGTGCCAGTAGGGGACTGTCTAGCGGGAGAACGACAGATACGCAGTATTTT.

The rearrangement links TRBV7-2 to TRBJ2-3; D is perhaps TRBD1 (6 bases). Trimming pared 5 bases from V and 2 bases from J, leaving 11 bases between. This CDR3 has 14 residues. Germline lookup yields CDR1 SGHTA and CDR2 FQGNSA. CDR3 nucleotides: TGTGCCAGCAGCCTGGACAGAAACACAGATACGCAGTATTTT. It translates to CASSLDRNTDTQYF.

The rearrangement uses TRBV4-3 and TRBJ2-7, with 14 positions matching TRBD2. Looked up from germline, CDR1 is LGHNA and CDR2 is YSLEER. CDR3 length: 18 amino acids. The V segment lost 2 bases and the J segment 4 bases; nucleotides outside the gene matches: 10. The CDR3: CASSQNPQGLAGVYEQYF. The CDR3 bases are TGCGCCAGCAGCCAAAACCCGCAGGGACTAGCGGGAGTTTACGAGCAGTACTTC.

The chain recombines TRBV6-5 with TRBJ2-7; 9 bases map to TRBD1. Germline values: CDR1 MNHEY, CDR2 SVGAGI. Trimming at V came to 6 bases and at J to 5 bases, leaving 14 bases not matched to a gene. The CDR3 contains 16 residues. The CDR3 is CASSYPPRDRDHEQYF. The CDR3 bases are TGTGCCAGCAGCTACCCCCCCCGGGACAGGGACCACGAGCAGTACTTC.

This chain uses TRBV27 with TRBJ2-2; D is uncertain. This CDR3 comprises 15 residues. The V gene lost 3 bases and the J gene lost 6 bases, with 14 bases spanning the gap. Germline V gene lookup returns CDR1 MNHEY and CDR2 SMNVEV (reference sequence). This CDR3 reads CASSLASLVPGELFF. In DNA form, the CDR3 reads TGTGCCAGCAGTTTGGCTAGTCTAGTACCCGGGGAGCTGTTTTTT.

J is TRBJ2-3 and V is TRBV4-1; 10 nucleotides agree with TRBD2. Germline assignment: CDR1 MGHRA and CDR2 YSYEKL. Trimming removed 3 bases from V and 2 bases from J; junction bases left unmatched: 17. The CDR3 has 20 residues. Here the CDR3 reads CASSHPSFGRLAGYTDTQYF. The CDR3, as DNA: TGCGCCAGCAGCCATCCCTCATTTGGGCGACTAGCGGGTTACACAGATACGCAGTATTTT.

This clone was detected only a few times. The CDR3 reads CASTTSSYNEQFF. In DNA form, the CDR3 reads TGTGCCAGCACCACTAGCTCCTACAATGAGCAGTTCTTC. V is TRBV27 and J is TRBJ2-1; weak D call: TRBD2 (5 bases). V was pared by 7 bases and J by 0 bases, with 7 bases between. The germline CDR1 and CDR2 sequences are MNHEY and SMNVEV (reference sequence). The CDR3 length is 13 residues.

This clone was found a few times. The chain joins TRBV4-1 to TRBJ2-2; D not resolved. V gave up 4 bases and J gave up 4 bases, with 13 bases separating them. The CDR3 spans 15 residues. CDR1 is MGHRA, CDR2 YSYEKL, per germline. CDR3 region: CASSLWAVGTGELFF. The CDR3 bases are TGCGCCAGCAGCCTATGGGCTGTGGGCACCGGGGAGCTGTTTTTT.

This chain links TRBV29-1 with TRBJ2-3, with 7 positions matching TRBD1. The CDR3 extends over 15 amino acids. J was trimmed by 3 bases and V by 7 bases; bases with no gene match: 13. Per germline, CDR1 SQVTM and CDR2 ANQGSEA. The CDR3 is CSASRDRPPTDTQYF. CDR3 nucleotide sequence: TGCAGCGCTTCCCGGGACAGACCTCCTACAGATACGCAGTATTTT.

This chain uses TRBV6-4 with TRBJ2-1, with TRBD2 matching over 12 bases. This CDR3 spans 15 amino acids. J was trimmed by 4 bases and V by 3 bases; bases with no gene match: 1. Germline lookup yields CDR1 MRHNA and CDR2 SNTAGT. CDR3 nucleotides: TGTGCCAGCAGTGAAACTAGCGGGAGGTACAATGAGCAGTTCTTC. This encodes CASSETSGRYNEQFF.

The count of this clone is one. The chain links TRBV27 to TRBJ2-1, with 10 bases identical to TRBD2. The CDR3 is 14 residues long. The junction had 4 bases not matched to a gene; V was cut back by 3 bases and J by 8 bases. Looked up from germline, CDR1 is MNHEY and CDR2 is SMNVEV (reference sequence). In nucleotides, the CDR3 is TGTGCCAGCAGTTTTGCTAGCGGGAGCGATGAGCAGTTCTTC. Translated, it gives CASSFASGSDEQFF.

The chain joins TRBV3-1 (or the pseudogene TRBV3-2) to TRBJ1-2; D unresolved. CDR1 LGHDT and CDR2 YNNKEL come from the germline V gene (reference sequence). V was clipped by 4 bases and J by 7 bases, with 10 bases between them. The CDR3 consists of 12 residues. The CDR3 region is CASSPPEGGYTF. The CDR3 DNA follows: TGTGCCAGCAGCCCACCGGAGGGTGGCTACACCTTC.

The J gene is TRBJ2-7, the V gene TRBV5-1; weak D call: TRBD2 (6 bases). Trimming removed 1 base at V and 5 bases at J, with 19 bases between. CDR1 is SGHRS and CDR2 is YFSETQ in the germline V gene. The CDR3 totals 16 residues. The CDR3 region is CASSLFEPSAGHEQYF. In nucleotides, the CDR3 is TGCGCCAGCAGCTTGTTCGAGCCTAGCGCGGGACACGAGCAGTACTTC.

The chain is built from TRBV6-5 and TRBJ2-1; D not certain. The CDR3 has 15 amino acids. V dropped 2 bases and J dropped 4 bases, with 12 bases sitting between them. The V gene's germline CDR1 is MNHEY and CDR2 SVGAGI. The CDR3 region has the DNA TGTGCCAGCAGTTACGCGGAGATAGGTTACAATGAGCAGTTCTTC. Its protein is CASSYAEIGYNEQFF.

The chain recombines TRBV7-6 with TRBJ2-1; no clear D. The CDR3 spans 16 residues. Looked up from germline, CDR1 is SGHVS and CDR2 is FNYEAQ. V was clipped by 1 base and J by 2 bases, with 12 bases between them. CDR3 sequence: CASSLDSSPPYNEQFF. CDR3 in DNA: TGTGCCAGCAGCTTAGATAGCAGCCCGCCCTACAATGAGCAGTTCTTC.

The gene calls are TRBV24-1 and TRBJ1-2, with a weak D call TRBD1 (6 bases). The V end lost 5 bases, the J end lost 4 bases, and 22 bases lay between the germline ends. Germline CDR1 is KGHDR and CDR2 is SFDVKD. The CDR3 has 17 residues. The CDR3 DNA reads as TGTGCCACCAGTGGTTCCCTGTATTCGGGACACCTCTATGGCTACACCTTC. Its translation: CATSGSLYSGHLYGYTF.